The 27 T cell receptor beta chains in this list originate from one sample, sequenced in a study of blood T cells in healthy people across ages. Next came a second PCR, run for about 6 to 12 cycles, which used a sample-barcoded 5' primer along with a J-beta primer mix. TCRdb re-called the 5' RACE reads through MiXCR, storing one row per CDR3 protein. Counted here are about 1.5 million distinct CDR3 sequences, about 42% occurring once; the ten biggest clones make up less than 5%. The sample was blood. All receptors derive from a woman between 18 and 30 years old in good health.

The chain carries TRBV4-1 and TRBJ2-5; D might be TRBD1 (6 bases). V was pared by 1 base and J by 0 bases, with 9 bases between. Per the germline V gene, CDR1 is MGHRA and CDR2 is YSYEKL. CDR3 size: 15 residues. CDR3 in amino acids: CASSQGTEDQETQYF. CDR3 DNA sequence: TGCGCCAGCAGCCAAGGGACAGAGGACCAAGAGACCCAGTACTTC.

The chain carries TRBV20-1 and TRBJ2-5; weak D call: TRBD1 (6 bases). V was clipped by 4 bases and J by 2 bases, with 11 bases between them. The CDR3 spans 13 residues. Germline V gene data show CDR1 as DFQATT and CDR2 as SNEGSKA (reference sequence). The CDR3 DNA reads TGCAGTGCTACGTCGGACAGACAAGAGACCCAGTACTTC. Translated: CSATSDRQETQYF.

The rearrangement uses TRBV20-1 and TRBJ1-4; 8 bases map to TRBD1. Looked up from germline, CDR1 is DFQATT and CDR2 is SNEGSKA (reference sequence). V shed 2 bases and J 6 bases; nucleotides not matched to a gene: 2. This CDR3 contains 13 residues. The CDR3 nucleotides are TGCAGTGCTAGATCACAGGGGGATGAAAAACTGTTTTTT. Translation gives CSARSQGDEKLFF.

J is TRBJ2-1 and V is TRBV6-5; 13 bases match TRBD2. Trimming cost V 0 bases and J 10 bases; bases outside gene matches: 9. This CDR3 has 17 residues. In germline, CDR1 is MNHEY, CDR2 SVGAGI. The CDR3 sequence: CASSYSAWTSGSDEQFF. The CDR3 region has the DNA TGTGCCAGCAGTTACTCAGCTTGGACTAGCGGGAGCGACGAGCAGTTCTTC.

This clonotype has at least ten counts. V gene TRBV3-1 combines with J gene TRBJ1-1, with 8 nucleotides matching TRBD1. V lost 4 bases, J lost 5 bases, and 6 bases stayed unmatched. The CDR3 totals 14 residues. CDR1 is LGHDT, CDR2 YNNKEL, per germline (reference sequence). CDR3 bases: TGTGCCAGCAGCCCGTTCGACAGGGGAACTGAAGCTTTCTTT. Translated, it gives CASSPFDRGTEAFF.

This rearrangement joins TRBV4-1 to TRBJ1-5; weak D call: TRBD1 (6 bases). V lost 4 bases and J lost 2, with 18 bases in between. Per the germline V gene, CDR1 is MGHRA and CDR2 is YSYEKL. This CDR3 has 17 residues. The chain's CDR3 is CASSRRLIGGGNQPQHF. The CDR3 DNA reads as TGCGCCAGCAGCCGCAGGTTGATAGGGGGAGGCAATCAGCCCCAGCATTTT.

This clonotype was recorded only once. DNA of the CDR3: TGTGCCAGCAGCTCCGGGACACAACGAACCAATGAGCAGTACTTC. This encodes CASSSGTQRTNEQYF. The J gene is TRBJ2-1, the V gene TRBV7-6; D may be TRBD1 (6 bases). The J call is in doubt because the DNA end fits TRBJ2-7 better. The CDR3 contains 15 residues. CDR1 is SGHVS and CDR2 is FNYEAQ in the germline V gene.

This chain uses TRBV9 with TRBJ1-2; D is uncertain. With 0 bases removed from V and 7 bases from J, the gap between germline ends came to 7 bases. Looked up from germline, CDR1 is SGDLS and CDR2 is YYNGEE. This CDR3 is built from 12 residues. CDR3 amino acids: CASSVGEGGYTF. CDR3 coding DNA: TGTGCCAGCAGCGTAGGAGAGGGTGGCTACACCTTC.

V gene TRBV4-1 combines with J gene TRBJ2-7; possible D gene TRBD2, 5 bases. This CDR3 comprises 14 residues. V lost 4 bases to trimming and J lost 0 bases, with 10 bases between them. The V gene's germline CDR1 is MGHRA and CDR2 YSYEKL. The CDR3 sequence: CASSPRDLSYEQYF. Written as DNA, the CDR3 is TGCGCCAGCAGCCCCCGGGATCTCTCCTACGAGCAGTACTTC.

The chain combines TRBV25-1 with TRBJ2-7; tentatively, D is TRBD1 (5 bases). Trimming removed 1 base at V and 3 bases at J, with 16 bases between. The germline V gene has CDR1 MGHDK and CDR2 SYGVNS. The length of the CDR3 is 16 residues. The CDR3 region is CASSESRLDTNYEQYF. Here the CDR3 DNA reads TGTGCCAGCAGTGAATCCCGCCTGGACACCAACTACGAGCAGTACTTC.

J is TRBJ2-5 and V is TRBV5-1; the D is unclear. This CDR3 is 15 amino acids long. CDR1 and CDR2 (germline): SGHRS, YFSETQ. Trimming removed 4 bases at V and 5 bases at J, with 18 bases between. CDR3 sequence: CASSSRAPEGETQYF. CDR3 DNA: TGCGCCAGCAGCAGCCGGGCTCCGGAAGGGGAGACCCAGTACTTC.

A few counts support this clonotype. This chain connects TRBV4-3 to TRBJ2-6; D remains unclear. The CDR3 runs 16 residues. Trimming stripped 1 base from V and 2 bases from J, with 9 bases between. CDR1 LGHNA and CDR2 YSLEER come from the germline V gene. The CDR3 region has the DNA TGCGCCAGCAGCCAAGTAGGACGAGCTGGGGCCAACGTCCTGACTTTC. Its translation: CASSQVGRAGANVLTF.

Note on this clonotype: Possible read error: a much larger clone is one base away. The chain recombines TRBV12-3 or TRBV12-4 with TRBJ2-1; 12 bases align to TRBD2. The end of the DNA fits TRBJ2-7 better, so the J call may be wrong. This CDR3 contains 15 residues. The CDR3 bases are TGTGCCAGCAACCTGGGACTAGCGGGCTACAATGAGCAGTACTTC. Residues: CASNLGLAGYNEQYF.

The chain carries TRBV4-1 and TRBJ1-5; a possible D gene is TRBD1 (5 bases). Trimming stripped 3 bases from V and 7 bases from J, with 13 bases between. CDR3 length: 14 amino acids. Germline CDR1 and CDR2: MGHRA and YSYEKL. The CDR3 loop reads CASSQGDRGQPQHF. CDR3 DNA: TGCGCCAGCAGCCAGGGAGACAGAGGCCAGCCCCAGCATTTT.

This clonotype was counted only a few times. The rearrangement joins TRBV12-3 or TRBV12-4 to TRBJ2-1; D not resolved. The CDR3 is made up of 17 amino acids. Trimming pared 6 bases from V and 0 bases from J, leaving 18 bases between. The CDR3 region is CASSGFRAELSYNEQFF. The CDR3 nucleotides are TGTGCCAGCAGCGGCTTCCGGGCCGAGCTCTCCTACAATGAGCAGTTCTTC.

This chain uses TRBV27 with TRBJ2-7; TRBD2 matches 10 bases. The CDR3 is 15 amino acids. V was clipped by 2 bases and J by 2 bases; unmatched bases: 3. Germline values: CDR1 MNHEY, CDR2 SMNVEV (reference sequence). The CDR3 DNA follows: TGTGCCAGCAGTTTAGGAGGACTAGCGGCCTACGAGCAGTACTTC. Its protein is CASSLGGLAAYEQYF.

This sequence joins TRBV20-1 and TRBJ2-2, with 8 bases aligning to TRBD1. Germline-derived CDR1 and CDR2 are DFQATT and SNEGSKA (reference sequence). J lost 7 bases, V lost 5 bases, and 12 bases had no gene match. CDR3 size: 15 residues. The CDR3 protein is CSAGMDRANGGELFF. The CDR3 DNA reads TGCAGTGCTGGGATGGACAGGGCCAACGGCGGGGAGCTGTTTTTT.

This clonotype came up a few times. V and J are TRBV4-3 and TRBJ2-3; the D gene is possibly TRBD2 (6 bases). V was pared by 0 bases and J by 1 base, with 11 bases between. The CDR3 loop spans 16 amino acids. Germline V CDR1 and CDR2: LGHNA, YSLEER. CDR3 bases: TGCGCCAGCAGCCAAGACCCGGGAGCGGGCACAGATACGCAGTATTTT. It translates to CASSQDPGAGTDTQYF.

V usage is TRBV28 and J usage is TRBJ1-1; D remains unclear. V lost 4 bases and J 0 bases, leaving 12 bases between the germline ends. Germline V gene data show CDR1 as MDHEN and CDR2 as SYDVKM. The CDR3 is 15 amino acids. CDR3: CASSSFGEVNTEAFF. DNA for the CDR3: TGTGCCAGCAGTTCCTTTGGGGAAGTGAACACTGAAGCTTTCTTT.

This clonotype was counted only a few times. The gene calls are TRBV2 and TRBJ2-3; the D is unclear. The CDR3 has 12 residues. V dropped 7 bases and J dropped 5 bases, with 10 bases sitting between them. Germline CDR1 reads SNHLY; CDR2 reads FYNNEI. The CDR3 DNA follows: TGTGCCAGCACCCTCGGAGTAGATACGCAGTATTTT. Translation gives CASTLGVDTQYF. Filled out from reference TRBV2 and TRBJ2-3, the complete variable domain reads EPEVTQTPSHQVTQMGQEVILRCVPISNHLYFYWYRQILGQKVEFLVSFYNNEISEKSEIFDDQFSVERPDGSNFTLKIRSTKLEDSAMYFCASTLGVDTQYFGPGTRLTVL.

This clonotype was picked up a small number of times. This chain joins TRBV6-6 and TRBJ2-7, with unresolved D. In germline, CDR1 is MNHNY, CDR2 SVGAGI (reference sequence). Trimming took 7 bases from V and 2 from J, leaving 15 bases between them. The CDR3 covers 14 residues. CDR3 protein: CASNRPGPPYEQYF. CDR3 nucleotides: TGTGCCAGCAACCGCCCGGGCCCACCCTACGAGCAGTACTTC.

This chain uses TRBV7-2 with TRBJ2-5; the D call may be TRBD1 or TRBD2 (5 bases each). The germline V gene has CDR1 SGHTA and CDR2 FQGNSA. CDR3 length: 14 residues. Trimming stripped 2 bases from V and 5 bases from J, with 12 bases between. CDR3 loop: CASSLMGESETQYF. CDR3 DNA sequence: TGTGCCAGCAGCTTAATGGGGGAGTCGGAGACCCAGTACTTC.

This clonotype has more than one count but fewer than ten. The V call is TRBV30, the J call TRBJ2-1; D not certain. V was shortened by 3 bases and J by 10 bases, with 16 bases between the two germline ends. The CDR3 is 13 residues long. Germline CDR1 reads GTSNPN; CDR2 reads SVGIG (reference sequence). The CDR3 bases are TGTGCCTGGAGCCCTTCGAGGTTCAGCGAGCAGTTCTTC. Its protein is CAWSPSRFSEQFF.

J is TRBJ1-1 and V is TRBV27; D remains unclear. The V and J ends lost 6 bases and 7 bases respectively, with 15 bases between them. This CDR3 comprises 13 residues. Germline V gene sequence: CDR1 MNHEY, CDR2 SMNVEV (reference sequence). This chain's CDR3 is CASSRNSVNEAFF. The CDR3 DNA is TGTGCCAGCAGCCGTAACAGCGTTAATGAAGCTTTCTTT.

The chain links TRBV4-1 to TRBJ1-4; no clear D gene. This CDR3 has 15 amino acids. Per germline, CDR1 MGHRA and CDR2 YSYEKL. V was cut by 1 base and J by 8 bases, with 14 bases left in between. The CDR3, as DNA: TGCGCCAGCAGCCAAGCGCCCGGTGATCACGAAAAACTGTTTTTT. Its protein product is CASSQAPGDHEKLFF.

This clonotype was picked up a small number of times. A much larger clone differs by one base, so this may be a read error. The chain is built from TRBV15 and TRBJ2-1, with D possibly called TRBD1 or TRBD2 (5 bases each). CDR1 and CDR2 (germline): LNHNV, YYDKDF (reference sequence). The CDR3 loop spans 15 amino acids. This CDR3 reads CAASVYLGGYNEQFF. CDR3 nucleotide sequence: TGTGCCGCCAGCGTTTACCTTGGGGGCTACAATGAGCAGTTCTTC.

This clonotype has just a few counts. The chain employs TRBV9 and TRBJ2-2, with D possibly being TRBD1 or TRBD2 (5 bases each). Trimming removed 0 bases from V and 1 base from J, with 7 bases in between. The CDR3 has 15 amino acids. Germline assignment: CDR1 SGDLS and CDR2 YYNGEE. The CDR3 DNA sequence: TGTGCCAGCAGCGTAGCTGGGGGGAACACCGGGGAGCTGTTTTTT. This gives the protein CASSVAGGNTGELFF.